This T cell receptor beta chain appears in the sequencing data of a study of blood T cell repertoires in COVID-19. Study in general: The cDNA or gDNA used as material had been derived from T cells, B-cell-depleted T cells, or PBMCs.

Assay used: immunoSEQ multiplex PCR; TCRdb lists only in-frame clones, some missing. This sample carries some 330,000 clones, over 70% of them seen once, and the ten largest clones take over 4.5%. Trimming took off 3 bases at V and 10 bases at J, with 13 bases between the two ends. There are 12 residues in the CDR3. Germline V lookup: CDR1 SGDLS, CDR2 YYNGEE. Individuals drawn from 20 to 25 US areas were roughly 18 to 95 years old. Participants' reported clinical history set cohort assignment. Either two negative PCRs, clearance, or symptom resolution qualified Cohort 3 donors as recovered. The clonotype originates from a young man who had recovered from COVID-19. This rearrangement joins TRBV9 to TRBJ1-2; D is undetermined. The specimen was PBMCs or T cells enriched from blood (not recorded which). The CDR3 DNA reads TGTGCCAGCAGCGCCGACGCCGGGGACTACACCTTC. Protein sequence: CASSADAGDYTF.